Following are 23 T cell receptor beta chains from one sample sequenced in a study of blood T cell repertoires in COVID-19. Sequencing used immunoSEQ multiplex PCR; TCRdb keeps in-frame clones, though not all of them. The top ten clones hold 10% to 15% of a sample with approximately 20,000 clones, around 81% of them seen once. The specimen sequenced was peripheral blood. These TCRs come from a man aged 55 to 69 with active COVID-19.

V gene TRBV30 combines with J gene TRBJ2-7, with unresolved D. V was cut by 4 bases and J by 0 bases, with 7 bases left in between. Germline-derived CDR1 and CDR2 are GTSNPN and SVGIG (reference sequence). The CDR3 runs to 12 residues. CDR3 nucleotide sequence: TGTGCCTGGAAAACGAGCTCCTACGAGCAGTACTTC. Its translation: CAWKTSSYEQYF.

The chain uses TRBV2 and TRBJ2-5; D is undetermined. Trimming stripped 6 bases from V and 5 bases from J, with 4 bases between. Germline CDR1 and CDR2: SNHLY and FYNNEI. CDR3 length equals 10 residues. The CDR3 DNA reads TGTGCCAGCAGAAGCGAGACCCAGTACTTC. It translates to CASRSETQYF.

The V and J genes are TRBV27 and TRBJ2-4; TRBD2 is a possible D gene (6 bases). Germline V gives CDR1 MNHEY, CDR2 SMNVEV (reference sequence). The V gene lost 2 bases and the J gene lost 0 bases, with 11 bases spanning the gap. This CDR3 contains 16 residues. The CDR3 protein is CASSLNGGTAKNIQYF. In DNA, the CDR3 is TGTGCCAGCAGTTTAAACGGAGGGACAGCCAAAAACATTCAGTACTTC.

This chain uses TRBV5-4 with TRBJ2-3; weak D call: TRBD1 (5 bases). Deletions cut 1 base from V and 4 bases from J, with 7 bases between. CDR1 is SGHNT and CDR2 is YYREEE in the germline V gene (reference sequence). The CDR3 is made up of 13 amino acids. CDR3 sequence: CASSLLGADTQYF. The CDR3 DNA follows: TGTGCCAGCAGCTTGCTAGGGGCAGATACGCAGTATTTT.

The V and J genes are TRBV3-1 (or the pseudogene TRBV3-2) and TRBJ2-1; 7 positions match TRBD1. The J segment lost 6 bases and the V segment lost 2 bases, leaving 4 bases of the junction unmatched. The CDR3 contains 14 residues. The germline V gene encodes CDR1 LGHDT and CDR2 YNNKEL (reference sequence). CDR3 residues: CASSQRGLVNEQFF. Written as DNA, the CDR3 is TGTGCCAGCAGCCAAAGGGGGCTGGTCAATGAGCAGTTCTTC.

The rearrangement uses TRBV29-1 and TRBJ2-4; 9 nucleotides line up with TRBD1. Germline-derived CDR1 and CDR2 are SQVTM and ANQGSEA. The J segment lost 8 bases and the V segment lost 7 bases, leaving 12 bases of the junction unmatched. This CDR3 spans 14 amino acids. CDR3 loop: CSGRYRGQGHIQYF. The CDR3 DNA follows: TGCAGCGGTCGTTACAGGGGGCAGGGACACATTCAGTACTTC. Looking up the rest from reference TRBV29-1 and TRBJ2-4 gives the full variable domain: SAVISQKPSRDICQRGTSLTIQCQVDSQVTMMFWYRQQPGQSLTLIATANQGSEATYESGFVIDKFPISRPNLTFSTLTVSNMSPEDSSIYLCSGRYRGQGHIQYFGAGTRLSVL.

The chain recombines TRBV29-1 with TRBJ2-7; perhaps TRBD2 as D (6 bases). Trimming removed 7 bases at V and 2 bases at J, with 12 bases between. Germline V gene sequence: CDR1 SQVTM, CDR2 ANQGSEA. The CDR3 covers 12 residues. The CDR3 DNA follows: TGCAGCGCCACTAGCACCACCTACGAGCAGTACTTC. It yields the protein CSATSTTYEQYF.

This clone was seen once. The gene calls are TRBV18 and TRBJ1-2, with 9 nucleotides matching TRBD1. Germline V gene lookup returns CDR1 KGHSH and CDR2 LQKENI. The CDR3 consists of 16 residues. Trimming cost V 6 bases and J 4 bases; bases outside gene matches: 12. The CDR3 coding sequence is TGTGCCAGCTCGCGAGATGACAGGGGGTCGGGCTATGGCTACACCTTC. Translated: CASSRDDRGSGYGYTF.

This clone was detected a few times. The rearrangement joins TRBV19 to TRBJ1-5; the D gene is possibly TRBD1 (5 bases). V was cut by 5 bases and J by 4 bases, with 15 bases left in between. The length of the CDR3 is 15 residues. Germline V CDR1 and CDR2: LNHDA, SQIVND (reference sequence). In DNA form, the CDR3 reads TGTGCCAGTAGTCCCCAATGGACACCGAATCAGCCCCAGCATTTT. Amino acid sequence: CASSPQWTPNQPQHF.

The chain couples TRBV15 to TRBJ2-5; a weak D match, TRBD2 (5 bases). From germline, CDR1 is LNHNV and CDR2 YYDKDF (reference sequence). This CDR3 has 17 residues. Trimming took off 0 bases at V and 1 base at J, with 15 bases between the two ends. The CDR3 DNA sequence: TGTGCCACCAGCAGAGATCTGAAAAGCGGCTCCCAAGAGACCCAGTACTTC. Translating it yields CATSRDLKSGSQETQYF.

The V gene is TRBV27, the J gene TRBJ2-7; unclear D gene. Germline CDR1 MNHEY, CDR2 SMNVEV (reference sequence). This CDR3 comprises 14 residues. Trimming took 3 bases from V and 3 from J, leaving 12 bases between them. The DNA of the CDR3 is TGTGCCAGCAGTTTCGGCGGCCTTCACTACGAGCAGTACTTC. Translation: CASSFGGLHYEQYF.

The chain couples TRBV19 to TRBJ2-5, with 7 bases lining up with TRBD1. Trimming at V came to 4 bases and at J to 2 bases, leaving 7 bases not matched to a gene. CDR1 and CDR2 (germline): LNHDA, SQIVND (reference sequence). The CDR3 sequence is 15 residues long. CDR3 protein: CASSKQGTRQETQYF. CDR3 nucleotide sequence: TGTGCCAGTAGTAAACAGGGGACCCGGCAAGAGACCCAGTACTTC.

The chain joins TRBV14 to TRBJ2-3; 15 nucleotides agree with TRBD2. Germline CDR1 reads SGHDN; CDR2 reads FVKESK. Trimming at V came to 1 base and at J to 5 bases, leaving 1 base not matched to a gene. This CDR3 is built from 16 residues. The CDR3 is CASSQVGLAGGDTQYF. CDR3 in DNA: TGTGCCAGCAGCCAAGTGGGACTAGCGGGAGGAGATACGCAGTATTTT.

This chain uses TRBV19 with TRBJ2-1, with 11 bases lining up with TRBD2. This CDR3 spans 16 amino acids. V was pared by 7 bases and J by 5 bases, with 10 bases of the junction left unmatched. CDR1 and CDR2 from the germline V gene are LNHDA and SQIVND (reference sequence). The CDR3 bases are TGTGCCAGTACTGCGGGACTAGCGGTTGGTGACAATGAGCAGTTCTTC. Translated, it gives CASTAGLAVGDNEQFF.

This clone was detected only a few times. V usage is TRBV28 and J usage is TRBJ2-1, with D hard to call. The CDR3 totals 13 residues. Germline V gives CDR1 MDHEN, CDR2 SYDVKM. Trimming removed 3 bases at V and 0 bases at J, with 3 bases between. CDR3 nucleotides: TGTGCCAGCAGTTTGTACTCCTACAATGAGCAGTTCTTC. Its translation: CASSLYSYNEQFF. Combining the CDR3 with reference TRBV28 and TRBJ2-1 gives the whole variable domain DVKVTQSSRYLVKRTGEKVFLECVQDMDHENMFWYRQDPGLGLRLIYFSYDVKMKEKGDIPEGYSVSREKKERFSLILESASTNQTSMYLCASSLYSYNEQFFGPGTRLTVL.

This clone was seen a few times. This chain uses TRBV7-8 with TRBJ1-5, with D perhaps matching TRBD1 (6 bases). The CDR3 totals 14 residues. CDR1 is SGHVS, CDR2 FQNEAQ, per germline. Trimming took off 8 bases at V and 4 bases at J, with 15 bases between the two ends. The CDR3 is CASGDGRGNQPQHF. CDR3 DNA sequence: TGTGCCAGCGGAGATGGCAGGGGAAATCAGCCCCAGCATTTT.

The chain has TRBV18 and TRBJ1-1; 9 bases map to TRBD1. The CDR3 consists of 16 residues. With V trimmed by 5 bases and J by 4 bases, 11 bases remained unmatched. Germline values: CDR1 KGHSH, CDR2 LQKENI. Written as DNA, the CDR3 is TGTGCCAGCTCAACAGGACAGGGGCCTTGGGGCACTGAAGCTTTCTTT. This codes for CASSTGQGPWGTEAFF.

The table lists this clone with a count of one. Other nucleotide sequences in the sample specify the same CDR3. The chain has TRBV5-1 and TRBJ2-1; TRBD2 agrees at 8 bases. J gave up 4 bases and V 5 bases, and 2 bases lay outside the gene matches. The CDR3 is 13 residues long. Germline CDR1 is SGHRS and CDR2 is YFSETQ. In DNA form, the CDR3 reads TGCGCCAGCAGAACTAGCGGTTACAATGAGCAGTTCTTC. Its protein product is CASRTSGYNEQFF.

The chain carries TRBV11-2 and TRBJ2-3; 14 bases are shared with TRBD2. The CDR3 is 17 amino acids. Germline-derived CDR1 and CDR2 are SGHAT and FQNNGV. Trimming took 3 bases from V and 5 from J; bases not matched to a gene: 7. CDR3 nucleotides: TGTGCCAGCAGCTTCCCGACTAGCGGGAGGGTGGGAGATACGCAGTATTTT. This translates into CASSFPTSGRVGDTQYF.

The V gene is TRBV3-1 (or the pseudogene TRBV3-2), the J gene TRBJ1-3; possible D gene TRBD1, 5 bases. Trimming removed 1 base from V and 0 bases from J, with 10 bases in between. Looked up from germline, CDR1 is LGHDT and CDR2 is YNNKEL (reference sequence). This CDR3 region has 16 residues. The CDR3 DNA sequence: TGTGCCAGCAGCCAAGTGGGGCGGATCTCTGGAAACACCATATATTTT. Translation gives CASSQVGRISGNTIYF.

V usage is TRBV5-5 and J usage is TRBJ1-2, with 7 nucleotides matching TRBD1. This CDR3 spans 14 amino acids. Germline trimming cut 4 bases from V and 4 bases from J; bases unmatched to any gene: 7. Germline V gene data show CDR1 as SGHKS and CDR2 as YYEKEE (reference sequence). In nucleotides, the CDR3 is TGTGCCAGCAGCGTGACAGGGCACGCCTATGGCTACACCTTC. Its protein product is CASSVTGHAYGYTF. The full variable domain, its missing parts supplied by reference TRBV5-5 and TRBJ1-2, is DAGVTQSPTHLIKTRGQQVTLRCSPISGHKSVSWYQQVLGQGPQFIFQYYEKEERGRGNFPDRFSARQFPNYSSELNVNALLLGDSALYLCASSVTGHAYGYTFGSGTRLTVV.

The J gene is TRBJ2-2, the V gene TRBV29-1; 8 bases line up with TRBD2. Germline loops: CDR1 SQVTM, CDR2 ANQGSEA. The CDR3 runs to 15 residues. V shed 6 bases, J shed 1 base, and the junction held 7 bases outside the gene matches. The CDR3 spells CSVGQLAVNTGELFF. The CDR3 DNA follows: TGCAGCGTCGGCCAACTAGCGGTGAACACCGGGGAGCTGTTTTTT.

CDR3: CAIGRDRGYEQYF. The CDR3 region has the DNA TGTGCCATCGGCCGGGACAGGGGCTACGAGCAGTACTTC. This chain uses TRBV10-3 with TRBJ2-7; 10 bases are a match to TRBD1. Losses at the gene ends were 8 bases for V and 3 bases for J; bases not matched to a gene: 4. Germline V gene sequence: CDR1 ENHRY, CDR2 SYGVKD. CDR3 length: 13 amino acids.